The clone carrying this T cell receptor (beta chain) has more than one count but fewer than ten. Antigen specificity is unknown. This sample was included in a study of CD8 T cells in ankylosing spondylitis. Per the germline V gene, CDR1 is SGHTA and CDR2 is FQGNSA. J gave up 7 bases and V 5 bases, and 10 bases lay outside the gene matches. The CDR3 covers 16 residues. Study-wide findings and caveats: It appeared that ankylosing spondylitis blood was characterized by a TCR beta motif of fewer than 10 highly homologous variants.

TCRdb re-called the 5' RACE reads with MiXCR, one entry per CDR3 protein. Counted here are about 220,000 distinct CDR3 sequences, 6% to 8% occurring once; the ten biggest clones make up approximately 15%. The source of this sequence is a male donor with ankylosing spondylitis. The sample was blood, either unsorted or a sorted T cell fraction (not recorded which). The chain links TRBV7-2 to TRBJ2-1; TRBD2 agrees at 11 bases. The CDR3 sequence is CASSRAIAGGRNEQFF. The CDR3 DNA follows: TGTGCCAGCAGCAGGGCCATAGCGGGGGGGCGTAATGAGCAGTTCTTC. The full variable domain, with the rest looked up from reference TRBV7-2 and TRBJ2-1, is GAGVSQSPSNKVTEKGKDVELRCDPISGHTALYWYRQSLGQGLEFLIYFQGNSAPDKSGLPSDRFSAERTGGSVSTLTIQRTQQEDSAVYLCASSRAIAGGRNEQFFGPGTRLTVL.